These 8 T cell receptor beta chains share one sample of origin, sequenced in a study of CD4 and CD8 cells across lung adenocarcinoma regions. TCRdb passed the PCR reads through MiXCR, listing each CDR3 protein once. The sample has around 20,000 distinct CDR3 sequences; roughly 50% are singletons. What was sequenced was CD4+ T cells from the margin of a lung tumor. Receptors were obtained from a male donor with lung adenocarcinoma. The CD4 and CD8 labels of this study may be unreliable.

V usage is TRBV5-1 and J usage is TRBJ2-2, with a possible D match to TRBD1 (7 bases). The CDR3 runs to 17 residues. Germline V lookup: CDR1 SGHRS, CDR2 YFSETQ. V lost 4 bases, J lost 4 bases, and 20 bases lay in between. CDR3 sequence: CASSDAQGGFGTGELFF. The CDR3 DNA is TGCGCCAGCAGCGACGCGCAGGGGGGTTTCGGCACCGGGGAGCTGTTTTTT.

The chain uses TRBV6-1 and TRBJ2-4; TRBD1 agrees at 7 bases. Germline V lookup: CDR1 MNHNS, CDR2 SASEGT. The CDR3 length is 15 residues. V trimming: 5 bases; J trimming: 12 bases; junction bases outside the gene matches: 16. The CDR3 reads CASSQGVWHTDTQYF. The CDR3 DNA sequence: TGTGCCAGCAGTCAGGGGGTGTGGCACACAGACACTCAGTACTTC.

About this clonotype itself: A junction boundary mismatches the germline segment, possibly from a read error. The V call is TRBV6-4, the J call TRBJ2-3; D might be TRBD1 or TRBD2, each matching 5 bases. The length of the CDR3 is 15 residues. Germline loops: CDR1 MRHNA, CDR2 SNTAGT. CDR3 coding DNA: TGTGCCAGCAGTGAGGGGCTCGGGGCTACAAATACGCAGTACTTT. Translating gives CASSEGLGATNTQYF.

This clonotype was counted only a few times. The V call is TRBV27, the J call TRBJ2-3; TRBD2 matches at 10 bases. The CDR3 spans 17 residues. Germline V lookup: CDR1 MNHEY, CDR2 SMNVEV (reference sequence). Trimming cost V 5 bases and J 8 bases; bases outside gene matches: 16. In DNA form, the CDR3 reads TGTGCCAGCAGTGCCGCCCTCGCTAGAGCGGGAGGGGGTACGCAGTATTTT. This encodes CASSAALARAGGGTQYF.

CDR3 sequence reads: CASSQDETSGRAYYNEQFF. As DNA, the CDR3 is TGTGCCAGCAGCCAAGATGAGACTAGCGGGAGGGCCTACTACAATGAGCAGTTCTTC. The chain is built from TRBV3-1 and TRBJ2-1; TRBD2 matches 14 bases. Unmatched junction bases numbered 7, after V lost 0 bases and J lost 3 bases. The length of the CDR3 is 19 residues. CDR1 LGHDT and CDR2 YNNKEL come from the germline V gene (reference sequence).

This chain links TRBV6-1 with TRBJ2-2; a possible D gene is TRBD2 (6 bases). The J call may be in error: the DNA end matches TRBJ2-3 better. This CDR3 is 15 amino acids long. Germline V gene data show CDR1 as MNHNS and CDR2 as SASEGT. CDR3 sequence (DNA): TGTGCCAGCGGCCTCCAGGCCGGGAGTACCGGGGAGCAGTATTTT. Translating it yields CASGLQAGSTGEQYF.

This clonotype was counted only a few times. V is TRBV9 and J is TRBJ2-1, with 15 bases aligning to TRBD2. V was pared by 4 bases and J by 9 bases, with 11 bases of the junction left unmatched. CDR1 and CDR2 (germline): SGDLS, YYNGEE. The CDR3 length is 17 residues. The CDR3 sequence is CASSSRGLAGGPGEQFF. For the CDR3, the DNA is TGTGCCAGCAGCTCCAGAGGACTAGCGGGAGGGCCAGGTGAGCAGTTCTTC.

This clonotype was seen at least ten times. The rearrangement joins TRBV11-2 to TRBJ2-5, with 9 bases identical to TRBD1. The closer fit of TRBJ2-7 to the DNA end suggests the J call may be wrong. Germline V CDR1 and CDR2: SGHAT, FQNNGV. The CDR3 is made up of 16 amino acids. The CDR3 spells CASSLLPGQGNYEQYF. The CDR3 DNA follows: TGTGCCAGCAGCTTACTTCCGGGACAGGGAAACTACGAGCAGTACTTC.